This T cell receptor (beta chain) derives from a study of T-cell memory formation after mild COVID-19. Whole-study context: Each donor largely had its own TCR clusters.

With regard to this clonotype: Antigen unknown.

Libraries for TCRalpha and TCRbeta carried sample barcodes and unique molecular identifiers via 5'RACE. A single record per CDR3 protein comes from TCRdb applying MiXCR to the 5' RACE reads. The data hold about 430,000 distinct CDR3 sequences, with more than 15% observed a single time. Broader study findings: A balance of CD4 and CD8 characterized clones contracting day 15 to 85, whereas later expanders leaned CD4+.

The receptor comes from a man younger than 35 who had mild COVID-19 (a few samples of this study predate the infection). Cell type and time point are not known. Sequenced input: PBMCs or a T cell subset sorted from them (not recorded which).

The CDR3: CASSPNGVVTYNEQFF. CDR3 bases: TGTGCCAGCAGTCCCAATGGGGTCGTCACCTACAATGAGCAGTTCTTC. The chain uses TRBV6-2 or TRBV6-3 and TRBJ2-1; D call uncertain. Germline loops: CDR1 MNHEY, CDR2 SVGEGT. The CDR3 length is 16 residues. V was trimmed by 5 bases and J by 2 bases, leaving 16 bases between them.